This TCR beta chain is drawn from a study of blood T cell repertoires in COVID-19. Study-wide context: Some COVID-19 samples were acute and others convalescent; all came from the United States, Italy and Spain. From T cells, B-cell-depleted T cells, or PBMCs came the material, which was cDNA or gDNA.

This clone appeared once. In the authors' methods: How many nucleated cells were present was estimated from reference gene primer amplification. Only in-frame clones appear in the TCRdb table, and some are missing; sequencing was by immunoSEQ multiplex PCR. The V and J calls and clone size were taken over from that table, and D and trimming were inferred from the DNA. The table lists some 14,000 clones, approximately 76% of them singletons. Germline V CDR1 and CDR2: SGDLS, YYNGEE. This CDR3 comprises 14 residues. V lost 4 bases and J lost 8; bases outside the gene matches: 6. The sequenced sample was peripheral blood. The clonotype originates from a woman over 75 with acute or convalescent COVID-19. The chain links TRBV9 to TRBJ2-1; 10 nucleotides align to TRBD1. CDR3 amino acids: CASSTDRGLDEQFF. The CDR3 nucleotides read TGTGCCAGCAGCACGGACAGGGGGTTGGATGAGCAGTTCTTC.